This T cell receptor (beta chain) was recorded in a study of blood T cell repertoires in COVID-19 (TCRdb year 2020). At the level of the whole study: Samples covering the acute and convalescent phases of COVID-19 were provided by collaborators in the United States, Italy and Spain. The prospective study material was composed of cDNA or gDNA derived from T cells, B-cell-depleted T cells, or PBMCs. The dataset comprised deeply sampled blood TCRbeta repertoires from subjects exposed to, actively infected with, or recovered from COVID-19. A freely available public database, intended as a resource for researchers studying the immune response to SARS-CoV-2, is where the repertoires were released. The samples were drawn from two sources: the first 160 participants of the ongoing ImmuneRACE study, and 1,254 subjects contributed by 6 global collaborators. The sample metadata nearly always contained a de-identified subject ID, COVID-19 status, age in years and sex. Where available, HLA class I and class II types were obtained from metadata supplied by the sample provider rather than from assay-based typing.

From a lookup of the germline V gene, CDR1 and CDR2 are MDHEN and SYDVKM. The germline V end is reduced by 5 bases and the J end by 7 bases; junction bases left unmatched: 6. The CDR3 holds 15 amino acids from the cysteine to the phenylalanine. The entry retains the CDR3 DNA only, 45 bases that are in frame from base 1. The research as a whole found: How much clinical and demographic metadata was included differed by source and by participant, and the metadata was provided uncurated.

Collaborating institutions collected whole blood in K2EDTA tubes following their own protocols. For TCRbeta analysis, collaborator samples were shipped as frozen whole blood, as isolated PBMCs, or as DNA extracted from either sample type. With regard to this clone: The clone's antigen remains unknown. No quality values exist for individual bases; no much larger clone is one base distant.

The immunoSEQ Assay, a bias-controlled multiplex PCR, was used to amplify TCRbeta CDR3 regions from genomic DNA. The authors' pipeline ran thus. The number of nucleated cells in each sample was estimated by amplification of reference gene primers within the assay. Sequence reads were collapsed and filtered to measure the absolute abundance of every unique TCRbeta CDR3 rearrangement. Productive Simpson clonality was computed per sample as the square root of Simpson's diversity index over productive rearrangements. In TCRdb, the immuneACCESS table is reduced to in-frame sequences with V and J assigned. These tables do not hold every clone; where another copy was compared, an unresolved V gene accounts for under half, and the others remain unexplained. D and trimming were read from the DNA, whereas the V and J calls and clone size are those reported in that table. The sample table records 350,000 to 550,000 clones; around nine tenths of these occur just once. Of the sample, 4% to 5.5% is held by the ten largest clones.

This receptor was identified in a woman in her twenties or thirties with acute or convalescent COVID-19. The chain couples TRBV28 to TRBJ1-4; 11 bases in the middle match TRBD1. Input material: peripheral blood. The CDR3 in this case is CASSPAGTGGEKLFF. The DNA sequence follows: TGTGCCAGCAGTCCCGCCGGGACAGGGGGTGAAAAACTGTTTTTT.